In its sample, the clone carrying this T cell receptor beta chain was seen once. Its antigen remains unidentified. One end of the junction does not line up with germline, which may come from a read error. The lymph nodes were axillary draining lymph nodes from breast cancer patients. TCRdb passed the multiplex PCR reads through MiXCR, listing each CDR3 protein once. The sample consists of about 110,000 distinct CDR3 sequences, around 30% of them appearing once. The data were obtained in a study of breast tumors, draining lymph nodes, adjacent tissues. Study findings and constraints: That most tumor T cells come from lymph nodes remained unproven.

Germline CDR1 reads SGDLS; CDR2 reads YYNGEE. This CDR3 is built from 13 residues. This receptor was taken from a female donor with breast cancer. Some clones in this sample may be carry-over from other donors' samples. The rearrangement joins TRBV9 to TRBJ1-1; the D is unclear. The sample consisted of axillary lymph node tissue. CDR3 coding DNA: TGTGCCGGCAGCGCCCGATGGAACACTGAAGCTTTCTTT. Residues: CAGSARWNTEAFF.